Each of the 28 T cell receptor beta chains below was sequenced from the same sample in a study of neurological immune-mediated disorders. Time point of the sample: longitudinal time-point 2. TCRdb fed the 5' RACE reads into MiXCR, producing one record per CDR3 protein. The sample has approximately 89,000 distinct CDR3 sequences, about 12% seen once; the top ten hold about 4.6%. The source material was PBMCs. These TCRs come from a female donor with HTLV-1-associated myelopathy (HAM/TSP).

This clonotype was observed a few times. This chain links TRBV14 with TRBJ1-3, with D perhaps matching TRBD1 (6 bases). Germline V CDR1 and CDR2: SGHDN, FVKESK. The V end was cut by 1 base, the J end by 4 bases, with 11 bases between. The CDR3 consists of 15 residues. The DNA for the CDR3 is TGTGCCAGCAGCCAAGTGGGGGCGAACGGAAACACCATATATTTT. It yields the protein CASSQVGANGNTIYF. The complete variable domain, with remaining parts taken from reference TRBV14 and TRBJ1-3, reads EAGVTQFPSHSVIEKGQTVTLRCDPISGHDNLYWYRRVMGKEIKFLLHFVKESKQDESGMPNNRFLAERTGGTYSTLKVQPAELEDSGVYFCASSQVGANGNTIYFGEGSWLTVV.

Many counts were recorded for this clonotype. V usage is TRBV7-2 and J usage is TRBJ2-3; D remains ambiguous. Per the germline V gene, CDR1 is SGHTA and CDR2 is FQGNSA. CDR3 size: 12 residues. The V end lost 8 bases, the J end lost 0 bases, and 6 bases lay between the germline ends. Written as DNA, the CDR3 is TGTGCCAGCGGGGTTAGCACAGATACGCAGTATTTT. Encoded protein: CASGVSTDTQYF.

This clonotype was detected only a few times. The rearrangement links TRBV12-3 or TRBV12-4 to TRBJ1-2; D gene uncertain. V was pared by 3 bases and J by 4 bases, with 6 bases between. This CDR3 is built from 12 residues. Here the CDR3 DNA reads TGTGCCAGCAGTTTGGAAGGCTATGGCTACACCTTC. As protein: CASSLEGYGYTF.

Comments on this clonotype: This clone may be a read error of a much larger clone one base away. CDR3 nucleotides: TGTTCCAGCAATCAGCGGGGGGGCCTTGACACAGATACGCAGTATTTT. This gives the protein CSSNQRGGLDTDTQYF. V gene TRBV2 combines with J gene TRBJ2-3, with 10 bases lining up with TRBD2. CDR1 and CDR2 (germline): SNHLY, FYNNEI. This CDR3 spans 16 amino acids.

This clonotype was detected ten times or more. CDR3 nucleotide sequence: TGTGCCAGCAGCCAAGTTTTTAGGTCGGGCTACAATGAGCAGTTCTTC. Translating it yields CASSQVFRSGYNEQFF. This chain connects TRBV14 to TRBJ2-1; no clear D. Trimming removed 1 base from V and 3 bases from J, with 13 bases in between. The CDR3 has 16 amino acids. CDR1 and CDR2 (germline): SGHDN, FVKESK.

This clonotype was counted ten times or more. The rearrangement uses TRBV10-3 and TRBJ2-3; no definite D call. The V and J ends lost 2 bases and 6 bases respectively, with 6 bases between them. The CDR3 has 12 amino acids. Germline CDR1 reads ENHRY; CDR2 reads SYGVKD. DNA for the CDR3: TGTGCCATCAGTGAGGCCGGGGATACGCAGTATTTT. Residues: CAISEAGDTQYF.

This sequence joins TRBV18 and TRBJ1-2; 8 bases are shared with TRBD1. The CDR3 is 15 amino acids. Germline lookup yields CDR1 KGHSH and CDR2 LQKENI. The junction had 8 bases not matched to a gene; V was cut back by 3 bases and J by 5 bases. CDR3 DNA sequence: TGTGCCAGCTCACCCTTGGGACAGGATGGATATGGCTACACCTTC. It is translated as CASSPLGQDGYGYTF.

In its sample, this clonotype was seen a few times. This could be a read error, since a much larger clone is one nucleotide away. This chain joins TRBV6-1 and TRBJ1-2; 9 nucleotides line up with TRBD1. This CDR3 is 14 amino acids long. Germline CDR1 is MNHNS and CDR2 is SASEGT. The CDR3 protein is CVSGDRAMGYGYTF. CDR3 in DNA: TGTGTCAGCGGGGACAGGGCGATGGGATATGGCTACACCTTC.

This clonotype appeared many times. The chain combines TRBV21-1 with TRBJ1-5; TRBD1 is the table's D call and was not checked against the DNA. TRBV21-1 constitutes a pseudogene. This CDR3 has 17 residues. CDR3 sequence: CASSKFSQGSGNQPQHF. Written as DNA, the CDR3 is TGTGCCAGCAGCAAATTTTCACAGGGATCAGGCAATCAGCCCCAGCATTTT.

This clonotype was picked up a small number of times. The gene calls are TRBV7-8 and TRBJ2-2, with 8 bases lining up with TRBD2. V lost 2 bases and J lost 5; bases outside the gene matches: 10. Germline values: CDR1 SGHVS, CDR2 FQNEAQ. The CDR3 contains 17 residues. The CDR3, as DNA: TGTGCCAGCAGCTTAACACCGGGACGCGGGAGGACCGGGGAGCTGTTTTTT. Translation: CASSLTPGRGRTGELFF.

This clonotype was seen ten or more times. The chain joins TRBV11-2 to TRBJ2-1; 7 nucleotides agree with TRBD1. Germline trimming cut 4 bases from V and 8 bases from J; bases unmatched to any gene: 11. There are 15 residues in the CDR3. Germline CDR1 is SGHAT and CDR2 is FQNNGV. This CDR3 is CASSSYRGSQYEQFF. In DNA, the CDR3 is TGTGCCAGCAGCTCCTACAGGGGCTCGCAATATGAGCAGTTCTTC.

This clonotype was detected many times. CDR3 nucleotides: TGTGCCAGCAGCTTACTAGCGGGGGTCTACAATGAGCAGTTCTTC. It codes for CASSLLAGVYNEQFF. The chain employs TRBV11-2 and TRBJ2-1; TRBD2 agrees at 10 bases. Germline trimming cut 2 bases from V and 3 bases from J; bases unmatched to any gene: 1. CDR3 length: 15 residues. Germline assignment: CDR1 SGHAT and CDR2 FQNNGV.

This clonotype was seen more than once but under ten times. One base away lies a much larger clone, so this may be a sequencing read error. The chain couples TRBV12-3 or TRBV12-4 to TRBJ2-1; 7 nucleotides agree with TRBD2. The CDR3 extends over 15 amino acids. The V gene end was trimmed by 10 bases and the J gene end by 2 bases; junction bases not matched to a gene: 11. The CDR3 is CANKPRGGAYNEQFF. Here the CDR3 DNA reads TGTGCCAACAAACCCCGCGGGGGAGCCTACAATGAGCAGTTCTTC.

In this sample, this clonotype turned up many times. This chain connects TRBV28 to TRBJ2-7; TRBD2 matches at 7 bases. Per germline, CDR1 MDHEN and CDR2 SYDVKM. The CDR3 length is 15 residues. V lost 2 bases, J lost 5 bases, and 9 bases stayed unmatched. The CDR3 coding sequence is TGTGCCAGCAGTTTAATCGGCGGGGGTTCAAACGAGCAGTACTTC. It yields the protein CASSLIGGGSNEQYF.

This clonotype has only one observation. The gene calls are TRBV20-1 and TRBJ2-1; D is unclear. This CDR3 is 13 amino acids long. CDR1 and CDR2 from the germline V gene are DFQATT and SNEGSKA (reference sequence). The ends were cut back, 0 bases at V and 5 bases at J, with 8 bases in the middle. CDR3 nucleotide sequence: TGCAGTGCTAGAGATTACCGGAACAATGAGCAGTTCTTC. Translation: CSARDYRNNEQFF.

With regard to this clonotype: A read error may be the cause here, since a much bigger clone is one base away. This chain uses TRBV7-7 with TRBJ2-1; 8 bases align to TRBD2. CDR1 and CDR2 from the germline V gene are SSHAT and FNYEAQ (reference sequence). There are 16 residues in the CDR3. Germline trimming cut 2 bases from V and 7 bases from J; bases unmatched to any gene: 10. CDR3 sequence reads: CASSLSSGGADNEQFF. The CDR3 nucleotides read TGTGCCAGCAGCTTATCGTCCGGGGGGGCGGATAATGAGCAGTTCTTC.

This clonotype has a count of ten or more. The rearrangement uses TRBV6-6 and TRBJ2-3, with 8 bases that match TRBD2. This CDR3 has 14 amino acids. The J segment lost 1 base and the V segment lost 6 bases, leaving 3 bases of the junction unmatched. CDR1 is MNHNY and CDR2 is SVGAGI in the germline V gene (reference sequence). The CDR3: CASSPGGGTDTQYF. CDR3 bases: TGTGCCAGCAGCCCGGGGGGGGGCACAGATACGCAGTATTTT.

This clonotype showed up many times. This rearrangement joins TRBV20-1 to TRBJ2-1; 10 bases agree with TRBD2. The ends lost 4 bases at V and 0 bases at J; junction bases unmatched: 6. Germline CDR1 DFQATT, CDR2 SNEGSKA (reference sequence). The CDR3 extends over 16 amino acids. CDR3 coding DNA: TGCAGTGCTACCGAGAGCGGGGGGGCCTCCTACAATGAGCAGTTCTTC. Residues: CSATESGGASYNEQFF.

This sequence joins TRBV9 and TRBJ2-3, with 8 bases lining up with TRBD2. Unmatched junction bases numbered 0, after V lost 0 bases and J lost 0 bases. The CDR3 extends over 15 amino acids. Germline CDR1 is SGDLS and CDR2 is YYNGEE. CDR3 DNA sequence: TGTGCCAGCAGCGTAGAGCGGGGGAGCACAGATACGCAGTATTTT. Protein: CASSVERGSTDTQYF.

Many counts were recorded for this clonotype. The chain carries TRBV24-1 and TRBJ1-2; D remains unclear. The germline V gene encodes CDR1 KGHDR and CDR2 SFDVKD. The CDR3 contains 15 residues. With 4 bases removed from V and 2 bases from J, the gap between germline ends came to 13 bases. The CDR3, as DNA: TGTGCCACCAGTGACCCTGCCAAGGGAAACTATGGCTACACCTTC. Protein sequence: CATSDPAKGNYGYTF.

Many counts were recorded for this clonotype. The chain carries TRBV27 and TRBJ1-6; D gene ambiguous. CDR3 length equals 16 residues. Per germline, CDR1 MNHEY and CDR2 SMNVEV (reference sequence). Trimming pared 2 bases from V and 3 bases from J, leaving 11 bases between. DNA for the CDR3: TGTGCCAGCAGTTTAAGGCAGGACCGCTATAATTCACCCCTCCACTTT. Translating gives CASSLRQDRYNSPLHF.

This clonotype was detected many times. V gene TRBV29-1 combines with J gene TRBJ2-3; no definite D call. V was pared by 4 bases and J by 2 bases, with 13 bases between. The CDR3 length is 14 residues. Looked up from germline, CDR1 is SQVTM and CDR2 is ANQGSEA. In DNA form, the CDR3 reads TGCAGCGTTGCCGTACTGGCCCCCACAGATACGCAGTATTTT. Translating gives CSVAVLAPTDTQYF.

This clonotype was counted ten times or more. The chain is built from TRBV5-1 and TRBJ2-5; D unresolved. The CDR3 is 11 residues long. Trimming removed 4 bases from V and 3 bases from J, with 4 bases in between. Germline V gene sequence: CDR1 SGHRS, CDR2 YFSETQ. The CDR3 region has the DNA TGCGCCAGCAGCGGAGAAGAGACCCAGTACTTC. This encodes CASSGEETQYF.

In its sample, this clonotype was seen once. The gene calls are TRBV2 and TRBJ2-7, with D hard to call. This CDR3 has 12 amino acids. V was cut by 4 bases and J by 7 bases, with 11 bases left in between. Germline lookup yields CDR1 SNHLY and CDR2 FYNNEI. The CDR3 nucleotides are TGTGCCAGCAGTGCTTCGTTAAGGGAGCAGTACTTC. It codes for CASSASLREQYF.

In this sample, this clonotype turned up many times. One end of the junction fails to match germline, which may point to a read error. This chain links TRBV15 with TRBJ2-3, with TRBD2 as a possible D gene (6 bases). Germline values: CDR1 LNHNV, CDR2 YYDKDF (reference sequence). The CDR3 runs 15 residues. Here the CDR3 reads CATSLRETGTDTQYF. The CDR3 DNA follows: TGTGCTACCAGCCTCCGGGAGACGGGCACAGATACGCAGTATTTT.

The chain couples TRBV7-8 to TRBJ2-2; no firm D call. The V end was cut by 4 bases, the J end by 3 bases, with 9 bases between. The CDR3 extends over 14 amino acids. From germline, CDR1 is SGHVS and CDR2 FQNEAQ. This CDR3 reads CASSSPRDTGELFF. The CDR3 region has the DNA TGTGCCAGCAGCTCGCCCCGTGACACCGGGGAGCTGTTTTTT.

This clonotype was picked up many times. This chain connects TRBV28 to TRBJ2-4, with 8 bases identical to TRBD1. Germline V gene lookup returns CDR1 MDHEN and CDR2 SYDVKM. V was pared by 4 bases and J by 6 bases, with 11 bases of the junction left unmatched. The CDR3 covers 16 residues. Here the CDR3 reads CASSSPGGGLLNIQYF. The CDR3 DNA is TGTGCCAGCAGTTCTCCAGGGGGCGGTTTATTAAACATTCAGTACTTC.

Many counts were recorded for this clonotype. The J gene is TRBJ2-3, the V gene TRBV29-1; D gene uncertain. V lost 8 bases and J lost 0, with 18 bases in between. There are 15 residues in the CDR3. Germline CDR1 reads SQVTM; CDR2 reads ANQGSEA. The CDR3 DNA reads as TGCAGCACCACCCCAGAAACAGTCAGCACAGATACGCAGTATTTT. This sequence encodes CSTTPETVSTDTQYF.